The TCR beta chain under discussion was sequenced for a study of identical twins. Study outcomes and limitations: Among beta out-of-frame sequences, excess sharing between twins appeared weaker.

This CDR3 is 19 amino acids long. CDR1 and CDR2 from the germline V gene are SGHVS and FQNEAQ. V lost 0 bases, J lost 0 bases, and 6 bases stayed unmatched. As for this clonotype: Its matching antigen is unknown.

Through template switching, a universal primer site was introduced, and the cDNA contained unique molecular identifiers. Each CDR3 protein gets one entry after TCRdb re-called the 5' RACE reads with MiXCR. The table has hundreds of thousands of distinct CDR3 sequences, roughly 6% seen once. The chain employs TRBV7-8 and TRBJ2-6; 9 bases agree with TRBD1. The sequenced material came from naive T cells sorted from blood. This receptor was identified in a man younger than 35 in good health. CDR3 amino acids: CASSLAGTGLGSGANVLTF. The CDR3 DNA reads TGTGCCAGCAGCTTAGCGGGGACAGGGTTGGGCTCTGGGGCCAACGTCCTGACTTTC.